One and the same sample provided the 3 T cell receptor beta chains below, sequenced in a study of PD-1 blockade in mismatch repair-deficient tumors (dated by TCRdb to about 2017). Library preparation used the immunoSEQ multiplex PCR assay. TCRdb limited this immuneACCESS table to in-frame rearrangements with V and J called. A share of clones is missing; checked studies link under half to unresolved V genes, and the rest is unexplained. In this sample the table shows about 100,000 clones, about four fifths of which occur a single time. Roughly 6.3% of the sample lies in the top ten. Source: peripheral blood, taken around 8 months after starting pembrolizumab. The receptors come from an adult with mismatch repair-deficient cancer.

The chain recombines TRBV27 with TRBJ2-7, with 12 bases aligning to TRBD1. J was trimmed by 6 bases and V by 2 bases; bases with no gene match: 5. The CDR3 has 15 amino acids. CDR1 MNHEY and CDR2 SMNVEV come from the germline V gene (reference sequence). CDR3 residues: CASSLGGQGAAEQYF. The CDR3, as DNA: TGTGCCAGCAGTTTAGGGGGACAGGGGGCAGCCGAGCAGTACTTC.

This sequence joins TRBV6-1 and TRBJ2-5, with no clear D. V was shortened by 3 bases and J by 2 bases, with 13 bases between the two germline ends. CDR1 and CDR2 from the germline V gene are MNHNS and SASEGT. The CDR3 sequence is 15 residues long. The CDR3 loop is CASSDWVGLQETQYF. DNA of the CDR3: TGTGCCAGCAGTGACTGGGTGGGGTTACAAGAGACCCAGTACTTC.

The chain links TRBV6-1 to TRBJ1-5; 7 bases are shared with TRBD1. Trimming cost V 6 bases and J 7 bases; bases outside gene matches: 9. The length of the CDR3 is 14 residues. Looked up from germline, CDR1 is MNHNS and CDR2 is SASEGT. The CDR3, as DNA: TGTGCCAGCAGCGACTATTTACAGGGGCAGCCCCAGCATTTT. Its translation is CASSDYLQGQPQHF.